Below, 19 T cell receptor beta chains from the same sample are listed, as sequenced in a study of vaccination and CD4 T cells after COVID-19. This sample's treatment: approximately 10-day PBMC culture with coronavirus spike peptide pools or control peptides (ViraFEST assay). The study sequenced cultured CD4+ T cell DNA using the Oncomine TCR Beta short-read assay. TCRdb redid the calling of the PCR reads with MiXCR, one entry per CDR3 protein. The table shows fewer than 15,000 distinct CDR3 sequences, with under 55% occurring only once. Their recognized antigens are unknown. The sample was CD4+ T cells from blood, cultured in vitro. These receptors all stem from a human donor who had recovered from COVID-19.

The CDR3 loop is CASSPRGGLNTEAFF. The CDR3 DNA is TGTGCCAGCAGCCCGAGGGGGGGATTGAACACTGAAGCTTTCTTT. This chain links TRBV7-2 with TRBJ1-1, with D perhaps matching TRBD1 (6 bases). Trimming cost V 5 bases and J 0 bases, with 13 bases left between them. This CDR3 spans 15 amino acids. CDR1 and CDR2 from the germline V gene are SGHTA and FQGNSA.

The J gene is TRBJ1-1, the V gene TRBV2, with 7 bases identical to TRBD1. This CDR3 has 16 residues. Germline assignment: CDR1 SNHLY and CDR2 FYNNEI. The trim removed 1 base at V and 4 bases at J, leaving 9 bases unmatched. This chain's CDR3 is CASSEVPVAGGTEAFF. The CDR3 nucleotides read TGTGCCAGCAGTGAAGTCCCGGTGGCAGGGGGCACTGAAGCTTTCTTT.

This chain connects TRBV2 to TRBJ1-1, with a possible D match to TRBD1 (5 bases). Germline V gene data show CDR1 as SNHLY and CDR2 as FYNNEI. The CDR3 is 12 residues long. V was cut by 4 bases and J by 11 bases, with 14 bases left in between. CDR3 region: CASSGEVGDAFF. The CDR3, as DNA: TGTGCCAGCAGTGGGGAGGTGGGGGATGCTTTCTTT. The full variable domain, with the rest looked up from reference TRBV2 and TRBJ1-1, is EPEVTQTPSHQVTQMGQEVILRCVPISNHLYFYWYRQILGQKVEFLVSFYNNEISEKSEIFDDQFSVERPDGSNFTLKIRSTKLEDSAMYFCASSGEVGDAFFGQGTRLTVV.

V gene TRBV10-3 combines with J gene TRBJ1-2; the match to TRBD1 covers 7 bases. Germline V gene sequence: CDR1 ENHRY, CDR2 SYGVKD. The trim removed 3 bases at V and 1 base at J, leaving 14 bases unmatched. CDR3 size: 18 residues. CDR3 sequence reads: CAISDPRQGLLFNYGYTF. Here the CDR3 DNA reads TGTGCCATCAGTGACCCCCGACAGGGCCTACTATTTAACTATGGCTACACCTTC.

CDR3 in amino acids: CASGLVTETQYF. The CDR3 DNA reads TGTGCTAGTGGTTTGGTAACGGAGACCCAGTACTTC. The chain joins TRBV12-5 to TRBJ2-5; D not resolved. V lost 0 bases, J lost 5 bases, and 4 bases lay in between. The germline gives CDR1 LGHNT, CDR2 FRNRAP. This CDR3 is built from 12 residues.

The chain employs TRBV7-9 and TRBJ1-2; 7 nucleotides match TRBD1. The CDR3 runs 13 residues. Germline trimming cut 4 bases from V and 8 bases from J; bases unmatched to any gene: 7. Germline assignment: CDR1 SEHNR and CDR2 FQNEAQ (reference sequence). In nucleotides, the CDR3 is TGTGCCAGCAGCTATTCGACAGGGAGCGGCTACACCTTC. Amino acids: CASSYSTGSGYTF.

The chain has TRBV11-3 and TRBJ2-5; the match to TRBD1 covers 8 bases. Looked up from germline, CDR1 is SGHNT and CDR2 is YENEEA. V trimming: 4 bases; J trimming: 1 base; junction bases outside the gene matches: 2. This CDR3 is built from 14 residues. The CDR3 region is CASSSDRVQETQYF. CDR3 coding DNA: TGTGCCAGCAGCTCGGACAGGGTCCAAGAGACCCAGTACTTC.

The gene calls are TRBV20-1 and TRBJ1-2; 8 bases agree with TRBD1. After removal of 2 bases from V and 5 bases from J, the junction contained 7 bases not matched to a gene. The CDR3 sequence is 14 residues long. CDR1 and CDR2 from the germline V gene are DFQATT and SNEGSKA (reference sequence). The CDR3: CSARPTGAAYGYTF. In DNA, the CDR3 is TGCAGTGCTAGACCGACAGGGGCAGCTTATGGCTACACCTTC.

The genes are TRBV2 and TRBJ2-7; tentative D call: TRBD1 (6 bases). Germline CDR1 and CDR2: SNHLY and FYNNEI. This CDR3 contains 12 residues. V was cut by 5 bases and J by 7 bases, with 12 bases left in between. CDR3 region: CASSTGYREQYF. CDR3 DNA: TGTGCCAGCAGTACAGGGTATCGAGAGCAGTACTTC.

The chain carries TRBV5-6 and TRBJ2-3; D possibly corresponds to TRBD2 (5 bases). V was trimmed by 4 bases and J by 0 bases, leaving 15 bases between them. The CDR3 is made up of 16 amino acids. Per the germline V gene, CDR1 is SGHDT and CDR2 is YYEEEE. CDR3 sequence (DNA): TGTGCCAGCAGCGCCCGGACTTCTGCTAGCACAGATACGCAGTATTTT. This gives the protein CASSARTSASTDTQYF.

Only a few counts were recorded for this clonotype. The V and J genes are TRBV7-9 and TRBJ2-5; D remains unclear. CDR3 length equals 13 residues. CDR1 and CDR2 from the germline V gene are SEHNR and FQNEAQ (reference sequence). V gave up 5 bases and J gave up 2 bases, with 9 bases separating them. In nucleotides, the CDR3 is TGTGCCAGCAGCCCACCCAGTCAAGAGACCCAGTACTTC. Amino acid sequence: CASSPPSQETQYF.

This clonotype is deemed medium-sized (0.01 to 0.1%). The rearrangement links TRBV2 to TRBJ1-6; no clear D gene. V lost 3 bases and J 10 bases, leaving 10 bases between the germline ends. Germline assignment: CDR1 SNHLY and CDR2 FYNNEI. This CDR3 is built from 13 residues. This CDR3 reads CASSETNRSPLHF. The CDR3 DNA is TGTGCCAGCAGTGAGACTAACCGGTCACCCCTCCACTTT. The whole variable domain, remainder taken from reference TRBV2 and TRBJ1-6, is EPEVTQTPSHQVTQMGQEVILRCVPISNHLYFYWYRQILGQKVEFLVSFYNNEISEKSEIFDDQFSVERPDGSNFTLKIRSTKLEDSAMYFCASSETNRSPLHFGNGTRLTVT.

V and J are TRBV5-1 and TRBJ2-3, with D hard to call. V was shortened by 4 bases and J by 3 bases, with 15 bases between the two germline ends. Germline V gene lookup returns CDR1 SGHRS and CDR2 YFSETQ. The CDR3 has 15 residues. CDR3 sequence (DNA): TGCGCCAGCAGCCTCCAAGGCGGAACAACAGATACGCAGTATTTT. It encodes CASSLQGGTTDTQYF.

The V call is TRBV6-1, the J call TRBJ1-6; tentatively, D is TRBD1 (5 bases). Germline lookup yields CDR1 MNHNS and CDR2 SASEGT. CDR3 length equals 18 residues. Between the trimmed V and J ends, which lost 0 bases and 4 bases, there was a span of 16 bases. The CDR3 loop is CASSEARGTLIYNSPLHF. CDR3 coding DNA: TGTGCCAGCAGTGAAGCCCGGGGGACGCTGATATATAATTCACCCCTCCACTTT.

This CDR3 is CASSLGIGSYNSPLHF. The DNA of the CDR3 is TGTGCCAGCAGCTTAGGTATTGGCTCCTATAATTCACCCCTCCACTTT. The chain links TRBV5-4 to TRBJ1-6; D call uncertain. Germline V lookup: CDR1 SGHNT, CDR2 YYREEE (reference sequence). Trimming cost V 2 bases and J 0 bases, with 9 bases left between them. This CDR3 spans 16 amino acids.

This clonotype was seen a few times. This chain links TRBV20-1 with TRBJ2-5; 11 bases agree with TRBD2. Germline-derived CDR1 and CDR2 are DFQATT and SNEGSKA (reference sequence). Unmatched junction bases numbered 9, after V lost 3 bases and J lost 0 bases. This CDR3 spans 17 amino acids. This CDR3 reads CSARRPLLAGDQETQYF. CDR3 in DNA: TGCAGTGCTAGGCGACCTCTACTAGCGGGGGACCAAGAGACCCAGTACTTC.

The CDR3 spells CASSLSQGSPNTIYF. The CDR3 DNA reads TGCGCCAGCAGCCTCAGTCAGGGGTCTCCAAACACCATATATTTT. V and J are TRBV5-1 and TRBJ1-3; D is possibly TRBD1 (6 bases). With 4 bases removed from V and 6 bases from J, the gap between germline ends came to 17 bases. The CDR3 totals 15 residues. From germline, CDR1 is SGHRS and CDR2 YFSETQ.

The genes are TRBV7-9 and TRBJ2-6, with TRBD2 matching 8 bases. After removal of 1 base from V and 3 bases from J, the junction contained 14 bases not matched to a gene. The CDR3 spans 20 residues. Germline assignment: CDR1 SEHNR and CDR2 FQNEAQ (reference sequence). This CDR3 is CASSLGSLRGGLFGANVLTF. The CDR3 DNA sequence: TGTGCCAGCAGCTTAGGGTCTCTGCGCGGGGGGCTGTTTGGGGCCAACGTCCTGACTTTC.

This clonotype is labeled medium-sized (0.01 to 0.1%). The chain recombines TRBV6-1 with TRBJ1-2, with TRBD1 matching over 8 bases. The V gene's germline CDR1 is MNHNS and CDR2 SASEGT. The CDR3 is 16 residues long. With V trimmed by 6 bases and J by 6 bases, 15 bases remained unmatched. The CDR3 region has the DNA TGTGCCAGCAGGACTACAGGGGGGGCGAAGACCAATGGCTACACCTTC. It specifies CASRTTGGAKTNGYTF.